What follows is one T cell receptor beta chain and its context. The junction departs from the called germline gene at one end, perhaps through a read error. CD8+CD57+ cell expansion, shown by flow cytometry, had occurred in the patients selected for sequencing. The diagnosis in all patients was severe acquired aplastic anemia. This specimen belongs to a study of CD8+CD57+ T cells in acquired aplastic anemia. Study as a whole: The sorted CD4+ and CD8+ cells yielded an average around 3.2 ug of DNA.

Genomic DNA was employed as the template in profiling TCR beta VDJ and CDR3. TCRdb independently ran MiXCR on the reads; one entry per CDR3 protein. The data hold 150,000 to 200,000 distinct CDR3 sequences, with 40% to 60% observed a single time. The CDR3 has 14 residues. Germline lookup yields CDR1 KGHDR and CDR2 SFDVKD. Sequenced input: sorted CD4+, CD8+, or CD8+CD57+ T cells (not recorded which) from PBMCs. This receptor was taken from a human donor with aplastic anemia. The chain recombines TRBV24-1 with TRBJ2-3; D ambiguous. The last part of the DNA fits TRBJ1-5 better; the J call may be wrong. The DNA of the CDR3 is TGTGCCAGCAGTACTTGGGCCCTCACAGATACGCAGCATTTT. As protein: CASSTWALTDTQHF.